This T cell receptor beta chain was observed in a study of cytomegalovirus exposure and HLA in healthy donors (dated by TCRdb to 2015 to 2018). Notes on the research overall: An earlier analysis of 550 to 700 of the donors reported about 290 Gb of sequence data and 100 million to 130 million unique TCR beta sequences from about 200 million T cells. The T cell repertoires of under 700 subjects were profiled by immunosequencing and related to cytomegalovirus serostatus. In an earlier analysis of 587 of the donors, high-throughput TCR beta sequencing was used to judge whether each TCR beta V gene segment behaved as functional or pseudogenic. All discovery cohort repertoires had been generated using a single sequencing platform. A later analysis re-analyzed previously published TCR beta repertoires from approximately 670 donors and added high-resolution HLA genotyping to study TCR occurrence patterns. Genome-wide SNP genotypes for about three fifths of the roughly 670 donors were used in a later genetic analysis, which treated that subset as a discovery cohort. Roughly five DR-DQ haplotypes were handled as single units for association and clustering because linkage in the cohort was strong. High-throughput TCR immunosequencing, statistical association of individual TCRs with disease status, and machine learning were combined to predict cytomegalovirus infection status. Donor age, sex, ethnicity and CMV serostatus were collected together with the repertoire data. Typing coverage differed by locus: A, B, C, DRB1 and DQB1 were typed in roughly 620-640 donors, DQA1 in 500 to 550, DPA1 in approximately 610, and DPB1 in approximately 450. Along with the roughly 710-subject first cohort, a separate validation cohort of some 130 different subjects was used. Among roughly 400 genotyped donors of the cohort, an average of approximately 220,000 unique TCR beta nucleotide sequences was sequenced per donor, of which about 18% were non-productive. An early release that covered some 630 HLA-typed donors contained around 300 gigabases of sequencing data and about 84 million unique TCR sequences. HLA typing included class I and class II loci at four-digit resolution. Rather than drawing on any new phenotypic data, the later analysis identified candidate immune exposures from TCR beta sequences and the way those sequences occurred across donors. Of the 350 to 450 genotyped donors, about 80% fell in the genetic ancestry cluster associated with self-reported Caucasian donors. The study aimed to test whether cataloging public T cell receptors could reveal signatures of past pathogen exposure.

On the study overall, not on this receptor specifically: Specific HLA alleles were associated with 15,000 to 20,000 TCR beta sequences at a false discovery rate of 0.05 in a later analysis. In both the original and validation cohorts, the classifier was reported to diagnose cytomegalovirus status with high specificity and sensitivity. A further reported finding was that TCR beta sequences accurately predicted the HLA-A and HLA-B alleles for most subjects in the first cohort. A cluster of highly shared sequence variants was judged likely to represent a technical artifact of the sequencing pipeline. Because some donors lacked HLA typing at each locus, the association tests relied only on the typed subset. The study listed over 150 TCR beta chains as associated with cytomegalovirus. In an earlier analysis of approximately 590 of the donors, most TCR beta V segments appeared in productive rearrangements about 87% or about 30% of the time, broadly matching IMGT annotations. Some IMGT-functional V segments, including TRBV6-2 and TRBV6-3, could not be told apart with the 87-base-pair reads, so those segments were excluded. It was suggested by the authors that the approach could potentially be generalized to other disease states and immunological phenotypes. Only TCR beta chains were sequenced in this cohort, and the absence of alpha or paired-chain data limited detectable features. The presence/absence analyses assumed that sequencing depth was roughly uniform across donors, and that assumption may not be true. The only immune exposure information available for the cohort was CMV serostatus. In vitro tests confirmed that a few of the cytomegalovirus-associated TCR beta chains recognize cytomegalovirus antigens. Several of the top co-occurrence clusters appeared to be linked to parvovirus B19, influenza, CMV and Epstein-Barr virus, according to a later analysis. Most TCR sequences were seen in very few donors, while some public TCRs were found in many individuals. In a later analysis, HLA-associated TCR beta chains showed more clonal expansion and lower generation probabilities than non-associated chains that were equally common. In a later analysis, the rate of TCR association differed among HLA loci, with DRB1 alleles having the most associated TCRs and HLA-C alleles having the fewest. Linkage disequilibrium might explain the correlated functional status among segregating V segments, but an unknown experimental factor could not be ruled out. V-gene and J-gene trimming of TCR beta chains was associated with a missense DCLRE1C variant in a later genetic analysis, and the association was replicated in an independent cohort. According to a later genetic analysis, donors in an Asian-associated ancestry cluster had fewer N-insertions in productive TCRs than the approximately 670-donor mean. A later analysis found that most CMV-associated TCR beta chains appeared HLA-restricted, with HLA associations seemingly driven largely by CMV exposure. Because counts were too low, seventeen rarely observed V segments, including chromosome 9 orphons, were excluded from the earlier analysis of several hundred of the donors. When HLA alleles, especially DR and DQ, strongly co-occurred, attributing TCR associations to individual alleles was difficult.

The cohort consisted of 666 healthy bone marrow donors. All cohort members were sampled while nominally healthy, although unrecorded immune exposures were likely present. The donor tested CMV seropositive and was one of the 289 seropositive cohort members. Each donor provided a peripheral blood sample, and peripheral blood mononuclear cells were used for TCR beta sequencing. Genomic DNA extraction from the blood cell samples was performed with the Qiagen DNeasy Blood Extraction Kit. Looking up the germline V gene yields CDR1 LGHNA and CDR2 YSLEER. V ends up 0 bases short and J 1 base short, with an unmatched junction base count of 4. Including the terminal cysteine and phenylalanine, the CDR3 comprises 16 residues. Only the CDR3 DNA is retained, 48 bases long and in frame from the first base. The method was the immunoSEQ multiplex PCR assay. For the multiplex PCR, a mixture combining 60 forward primers for TCR Vbeta segments and 13 reverse primers for TCR Jbeta segments was used. The CDR3 region of rearranged TCR beta genes was amplified from genomic DNA by a multiplex PCR assay. The Illumina HiSeq System was used to sequence the amplified TCR beta libraries as 87-base-pair reads. For the original study's pipeline: A later analysis counted approximately 84 million unique TCR beta chains across the approximately 700 repertoires, and 9.5 million to 11 million of these chains were shared by at least two donors. Raw reads were error-corrected and collapsed into unique sequences by a nearest-neighbor algorithm in which closely related sequences were merged to remove PCR and sequencing errors. V, D and J gene segments were assigned by aligning CDR3 sequences to IMGT reference sequences. For a sequence to be retained, a match of at least six nucleotides to both a V gene segment and a J gene segment was required. Rearrangements were classified as productive when the CDR3 lacked stop codons and remained in frame with V and J, and all other rearrangements were classified as non-productive. Following IMGT convention, CDR3 was defined as the stretch from the second conserved V-encoded cysteine to the conserved J-encoded phenylalanine. Sequences without an unambiguous match to a single V gene segment were excluded from the earlier analysis of 587 of the donors. An earlier analysis of approximately 590 of the donors called V segments functional above 56.7% productive rearrangements and segregating when the between-donor standard deviation exceeded 5%. A statistical classification framework was developed to diagnose cytomegalovirus status using the catalog of TCR beta chain sequences. In a later analysis, V and J genes were assigned by comparing TCR nucleotide sequences against IMGT/GENE-DB human TR gene sequences. The TCRdist pipeline was used in a later analysis to assign CDR3 sequences and most-parsimonious VDJ recombination scenarios. A later analysis defined each TCR beta chain by its CDR3 amino acid sequence plus V-gene family, and excluded reads lacking a unique V-gene family. A later analysis removed roughly 590 highly shared, low-generation-probability nucleotide sequences to deal with suspected cross-contamination and a sequencing artifact. A later analysis calculated a clonal expansion index for each public chain from normalized within-repertoire ranks of inferred template counts. In a later analysis, generation probabilities were computed using a VDJ recombination model fitted to out-of-frame rearrangements, and the results were checked against IGoR. A later analysis scored TCR-TCR, TCR-HLA and TCR-CMV co-occurrence with hypergeometric tests, applying a repertoire-size bias correction to TCR pairs. A later analysis estimated false discovery rates by permuting HLA or CMV assignments 20 times. In a later analysis, co-occurring TCRs were grouped using DBSCAN, with TCRdist sequence similarity added in when clustering inside HLA-allele-positive subsets. For co-occurrence clustering, repertoires with fewer than 30,000 or more than 120,000 public chains were excluded, along with five repertoires with anomalous nucleotide sharing. The immuneACCESS repertoire file appears here via TCRdb, limited to in-frame rearrangements. These files lack a portion of the clones; in checked studies, under half of the deficit traces to unresolved V genes, and the cause of the others is not known. Clonal size and the V and J genes are those of that table, whereas D and trimming came from the DNA. This sample has about 110,000 clones in its table, and 70% to 80% of those were observed once. Of the sample, roughly 4.2% falls within the top ten clones.

In the case of this clone: The specificity of this receptor is unknown. Base qualities are not recorded, but no much larger clone differs from it by a single base.

This receptor chain uses TRBV4-3 and TRBJ2-3, and 7 junctional nucleotides match TRBD2. The sequencing sample was made of PBMCs. The receptor comes from a woman in her forties in good health and CMV-seropositive. The nucleotides read TGCGCCAGCAGCCAAGATAGGCTAGCGGGCACAGATACGCAGTATTTT. The encoded protein is CASSQDRLAGTDTQYF.